This entry features one T cell receptor (beta chain) sequence. Its specificity is not known. The source of the sample is a study of Graves' ophthalmopathy and Graves' hyperthyroidism. Amplified material comprised TCR beta CDR3 regions derived from RNA transcripts. Amplification began with first-round RT-PCR using HTBI primers, then second-round multiplex PCR was performed. One entry per CDR3 protein results from TCRdb running MiXCR on the multiplex PCR reads. The sample holds about 620,000 distinct CDR3 sequences, roughly 20% seen once. Notes on the study in general: Among expanded thyroid clonotypes above 0.001 frequency, most also occurred in blood.

Germline lookup yields CDR1 SGHAT and CDR2 FQDESV (reference sequence). This CDR3 is 17 amino acids long. The V and J ends lost 4 bases and 5 bases, in that order; junction bases with no gene match: 14. The chain carries TRBV11-1 and TRBJ1-2; 9 nucleotides match TRBD1. This receptor was identified in a woman younger than 35 with stable Graves' hyperthyroidism. Some clones in this sample may be carry-over from other donors' samples. Sequencing used peripheral blood. The CDR3 protein is CASSSQSGTGRDYGYTF. The CDR3 nucleotides are TGTGCCAGCAGCTCCCAATCCGGGACAGGGAGAGATTATGGCTACACCTTC. Looking up the rest from reference TRBV11-1 and TRBJ1-2 gives the full variable domain: EAEVAQSPRYKITEKSQAVAFWCDPISGHATLYWYRQILGQGPELLVQFQDESVVDDSQLPKDRFSAERLKGVDSTLKIQPAELGDSAMYLCASSSQSGTGRDYGYTFGSGTRLTVV.